Listed below are T cell receptor beta chains from one sample, sequenced in a study of PD-1 blockade in classical Hodgkin lymphoma. The repertoire was sequenced with immunoSEQ multiplex PCR; TCRdb's copy has only in-frame clones and lacks some. The sample has 43,000 or so clones; 65% to 85% are singletons. The source was peripheral blood mononuclear cells (PBMCs), collected at baseline. These receptors all come from a human donor with classical Hodgkin lymphoma. The CDR3 runs from the conserved cysteine through the conserved F or W. D genes are given only for firm matches. Clone size is given for some rows only: seen once, a few or many times, or a class if the clone is expanded.

DNA: TGTGCCAGCAGTGACGGATTGAGCAATCAGCCCCAGCATTTT
CDR3: CASSDGLSNQPQHF
J: TRBJ1-5
size: .
V: TRBV2
length: 14
D: .

DNA: TGTGCCAGCAGTCCCACAGGGGTCCTCTCTGGAAACACCATATATTTT
CDR3: CASSPTGVLSGNTIYF
J: TRBJ1-3
size: .
V: TRBV28
length: 16
D: TRBD1

DNA: TGCGCCAGCAGCTTAATGGGACAGGGGGTTGTAGAGACCCAGTACTTC
CDR3: CASSLMGQGVVETQYF
J: TRBJ2-5
size: medium-sized
V: TRBV5-1
length: 16
D: TRBD1

DNA: TGTGCCAGTGGGGGTCATGAAGCTTTCTTT
CDR3: CASGGHEAFF
J: TRBJ1-1
size: .
V: TRBV19
length: 10
D: .

DNA: TGCGCCAGCGCCGGAGGAGCGGGGCTCCAAGAGACCCAGTACTTC
CDR3: CASAGGAGLQETQYF
J: TRBJ2-5
size: .
V: TRBV5-1
length: 15
D: TRBD2

DNA: TGTGCCAGCAGTCGCAGGGTTTATAGCAATCAGCCCCAGCATTTT
CDR3: CASSRRVYSNQPQHF
J: TRBJ1-5
size: .
V: TRBV28
length: 15
D: .

DNA: TGTGCCAGCTCACTCGGACTAGCGGGAGGGCGTCAGCAAGAGACCCAGTACTTC
CDR3: CASSLGLAGGRQQETQYF
J: TRBJ2-5
size: .
V: TRBV18
length: 18
D: TRBD2

DNA: TGTGCCAGCTCACCTGGACAGCTACTAGCCAAAAACATTCAGTACTTC
CDR3: CASSPGQLLAKNIQYF
J: TRBJ2-4
size: .
V: TRBV18
length: 16
D: .

DNA: TGTGCCAGCAGTCGACAGCCGACTAACTATGGCTACACCTTC
CDR3: CASSRQPTNYGYTF
J: TRBJ1-2
size: .
V: TRBV28
length: 14
D: .

DNA: TGTGCCAGCAGCTTGCGGGTATTGAACACTGAAGCTTTCTTT
CDR3: CASSLRVLNTEAFF
J: TRBJ1-1
size: .
V: TRBV5-8
length: 14
D: .

DNA: TGTGCCTGGAGACTGTCCCGTCAGGGGGCTAGAGCTGAAGCTTTCTTT
CDR3: CAWRLSRQGARAEAFF
J: TRBJ1-1
size: .
V: TRBV30
length: 16
D: TRBD1

DNA: TGCGCCAGCAGCTTGGGCCAGGGCAGGCAGTACTTC
CDR3: CASSLGQGRQYF
J: TRBJ2-7
size: .
V: TRBV5-1
length: 12
D: .

DNA: TGTGCCAGCAGTGCCCGACCCGAACAGGACAATCAGCCCCAGCATTTT
CDR3: CASSARPEQDNQPQHF
J: TRBJ1-5
size: .
V: TRBV6-1
length: 16
D: .

DNA: TGTGCCAGCAAGGGAGCGGGAGGGCAAGATACGCAGTATTTT
CDR3: CASKGAGGQDTQYF
J: TRBJ2-3
size: .
V: TRBV6-6
length: 14
D: TRBD2

DNA: TGCGCCAGCAGCCGTGGACAGGCAGTCATGAACACTGAAGCTTTCTTT
CDR3: CASSRGQAVMNTEAFF
J: TRBJ1-1
size: many
V: TRBV5-1
length: 16
D: TRBD1

DNA: TGTGCCAGCAGTTTAAGGGACAGGGGGTACAATGAGCAGTTCTTC
CDR3: CASSLRDRGYNEQFF
J: TRBJ2-1
size: once
V: TRBV28
length: 15
D: TRBD1

DNA: TGTGCCAGCAGCTTAGGGGGGAGTAGCAATGAGCAGTTCTTC
CDR3: CASSLGGSSNEQFF
J: TRBJ2-1
size: .
V: TRBV7-9
length: 14
D: .

DNA: TGCGCCAGCAGCTCGCGGACAGATTCACCCCTCCACTTT
CDR3: CASSSRTDSPLHF
J: TRBJ1-6
size: .
V: TRBV4-1
length: 13
D: .

DNA: TGTGCCACCGGATCCGGGGACAGGGTCCAAAGCTCCTATGGCTACACCTTC
CDR3: CATGSGDRVQSSYGYTF
J: TRBJ1-2
size: .
V: TRBV19
length: 17
D: TRBD1

DNA: TGCGCCAGCAGCCAAGGGGGGTTAACAGGGATTAGAAATTCACCCCTCCACTTT
CDR3: CASSQGGLTGIRNSPLHF
J: TRBJ1-6
size: few
V: TRBV4-1
length: 18
D: .